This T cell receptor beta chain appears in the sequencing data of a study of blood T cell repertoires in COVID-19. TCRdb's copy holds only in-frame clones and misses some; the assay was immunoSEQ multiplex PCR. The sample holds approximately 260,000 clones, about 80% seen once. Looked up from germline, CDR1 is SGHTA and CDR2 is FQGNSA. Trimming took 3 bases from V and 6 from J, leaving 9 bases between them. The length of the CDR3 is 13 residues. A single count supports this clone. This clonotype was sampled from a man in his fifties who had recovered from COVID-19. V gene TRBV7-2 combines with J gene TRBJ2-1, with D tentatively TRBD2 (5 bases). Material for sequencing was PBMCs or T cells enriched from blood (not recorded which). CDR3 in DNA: TGTGCCAGCAGCTTGGGCGGGCGCAATGAGCAGTTCTTC. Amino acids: CASSLGGRNEQFF.